These 10 T cell receptor beta chains originate from one sample sequenced in a study of T cell responses to AZD1222 COVID-19 vaccine. This table comes from immunoSEQ multiplex PCR, and its TCRdb copy is limited to in-frame clones, with some not included. Of about 130,000 clones in the sample, 85% to 95% were seen once. The source was peripheral blood, collected on day 0 of AZD1222 vaccination. All receptors come from an adult in good health.

The chain links TRBV18 to TRBJ2-5, with TRBD2 matching 8 bases. Germline assignment: CDR1 KGHSH and CDR2 LQKENI. The CDR3 is 17 amino acids. V trimming: 2 bases; J trimming: 1 base; junction bases outside the gene matches: 9. CDR3 amino acids: CASSPSAGGRPQETQYF. In DNA, the CDR3 is TGTGCCAGCTCACCAAGTGCGGGGGGCCGACCCCAAGAGACCCAGTACTTC. Full variable domain (rest looked up from reference TRBV18 and TRBJ2-5): NAGVMQNPRHLVRRRGQEARLRCSPMKGHSHVYWYRQLPEEGLKFMVYLQKENIIDESGMPKERFSAEFPKEGPSILRIQQVVRGDSAAYFCASSPSAGGRPQETQYFGPGTRLLVL.

This clone was found once. Other DNA sequences in the same sample also yield this CDR3. CDR3 in amino acids: CASSSTGGSYGYTF. The CDR3 DNA reads TGCGCCAGCAGCTCGACAGGGGGTTCCTATGGCTACACCTTC. The chain joins TRBV5-1 to TRBJ1-2, with 9 bases fitting TRBD1. The V segment lost 3 bases and the J segment 4 bases; nucleotides outside the gene matches: 4. The CDR3 loop spans 14 amino acids. The germline gives CDR1 SGHRS, CDR2 YFSETQ.

The chain carries TRBV7-6 and TRBJ2-5; D may correspond to TRBD1 or TRBD2 (6 bases each). CDR1 and CDR2 from the germline V gene are SGHVS and FNYEAQ. The CDR3 extends over 15 amino acids. Trimming cost V 5 bases and J 3 bases, with 16 bases left between them. The CDR3 DNA reads TGTGCCAGCAGCCCCGTCATGAGGGGGGAAGAGACCCAGTACTTC. Translating gives CASSPVMRGEETQYF.

The chain has TRBV23-1 and TRBJ1-4; D unclear. TRBV23-1 is sorted into the ORF group, with uncertain function. Trimming stripped 2 bases from V and 9 bases from J, with 13 bases between. This CDR3 region has 14 residues. The CDR3 reads CASSQRQIAKKLFF. CDR3 nucleotide sequence: TGCGCCAGCAGTCAACGGCAGATTGCAAAAAAACTGTTTTTT.

This chain joins TRBV19 and TRBJ1-5, with a weak D call TRBD1 (5 bases). This CDR3 contains 17 residues. Germline CDR1 reads LNHDA; CDR2 reads SQIVND (reference sequence). The V end lost 0 bases, the J end lost 5 bases, and 17 bases lay between the germline ends. The CDR3 is CASSIEVGLGTHQPQHF. In DNA, the CDR3 is TGTGCCAGTAGTATAGAAGTGGGGTTGGGGACTCATCAGCCCCAGCATTTT. The full variable domain, completed using reference TRBV19 and TRBJ1-5, is DGGITQSPKYLFRKEGQNVTLSCEQNLNHDAMYWYRQDPGQGLRLIYYSQIVNDFQKGDIAEGYSVSREKKESFPLTVTSAQKNPTAFYLCASSIEVGLGTHQPQHFGDGTRLSIL.

The chain uses TRBV7-9 and TRBJ1-4; weak D call: TRBD1 (5 bases). The CDR3 runs 14 residues. CDR1 is SEHNR, CDR2 FQNEAQ, per germline (reference sequence). V was clipped by 3 bases and J by 5 bases, with 10 bases between them. CDR3: CASSFRAENEKLFF. CDR3 DNA sequence: TGTGCCAGCAGCTTCAGGGCGGAGAATGAAAAACTGTTTTTT.

The gene calls are TRBV18 and TRBJ2-5; 7 bases are shared with TRBD2. V gave up 6 bases and J gave up 3 bases; unmatched junction bases: 4. Germline CDR1 KGHSH, CDR2 LQKENI. This CDR3 comprises 13 residues. CDR3 sequence (DNA): TGTGCCAGCTCCTCCGGGACTAAAGAGACCCAGTACTTC. It specifies CASSSGTKETQYF.

The CDR3 region is CAISERGGLDEQYF. In DNA form, the CDR3 reads TGTGCCATCAGTGAACGGGGGGGCCTGGACGAGCAGTACTTC. The J gene is TRBJ2-7, the V gene TRBV10-3, with 8 positions matching TRBD2. After removal of 3 bases from V and 5 bases from J, the junction contained 6 bases not matched to a gene. This CDR3 has 14 residues. Germline-derived CDR1 and CDR2 are ENHRY and SYGVKD.

The V call is TRBV14, the J call TRBJ1-4; the D gene is possibly TRBD1 (5 bases). Germline lookup yields CDR1 SGHDN and CDR2 FVKESK. The CDR3 contains 14 residues. The V gene lost 3 bases and the J gene lost 10 bases, with 15 bases spanning the gap. The CDR3 spells CASSQSGEFAKLFF. For the CDR3, the DNA is TGTGCCAGCAGCCAGTCGGGGGAGTTTGCAAAACTGTTTTTT. The variable domain in full, with the rest retrieved from reference TRBV14 and TRBJ1-4, is EAGVTQFPSHSVIEKGQTVTLRCDPISGHDNLYWYRRVMGKEIKFLLHFVKESKQDESGMPNNRFLAERTGGTYSTLKVQPAELEDSGVYFCASSQSGEFAKLFFGSGTQLSVL.

This sequence joins TRBV2 and TRBJ2-1; possibly TRBD2 for D (7 bases). CDR3 length: 15 residues. Germline assignment: CDR1 SNHLY and CDR2 FYNNEI. V gave up 4 bases and J gave up 7 bases, with 17 bases separating them. In DNA, the CDR3 is TGTGCCAGCAGTGTGGGTGGGGGGGCCGCTAATGAGCAGTTCTTC. Encoded protein: CASSVGGGAANEQFF.